These 26 T cell receptor beta chains were sequenced from one sample in a study of early T cells in non-severe SARS-CoV-2 infection. TCRdb itself ran the 5' RACE reads through MiXCR, one entry per CDR3 protein. Of about 80,000 distinct CDR3 sequences in the sample, 12% were seen once. The sequencing used whole blood, collected at baseline. The receptor source for this set is an adult who was a healthcare worker with PCR-confirmed SARS-CoV-2 infection or an uninfected control (not recorded which). The donor label of this sample is uncertain.

This clonotype has a handful of counts. The CDR3 nucleotides are TGTGCCAGCAGACGCCCCGCCGCCGGGGGTCAAGAGACCCAGTACTTC. Translated: CASRRPAAGGQETQYF. The rearrangement links TRBV7-8 to TRBJ2-5; tentatively, D is TRBD2 (6 bases). Between the trimmed V and J ends, which lost 6 bases and 2 bases, there was a span of 19 bases. In germline, CDR1 is SGHVS, CDR2 FQNEAQ. CDR3 size: 16 residues.

This clonotype came up a few times. The chain has TRBV12-3 or TRBV12-4 and TRBJ2-3; TRBD2 is a possible D gene (6 bases). V lost 7 bases and J 8 bases, leaving 13 bases between the germline ends. This CDR3 is 12 amino acids long. As DNA, the CDR3 is TGTGCCAGCACCCTCCCCGGGGGTACGCAGTATTTT. It yields the protein CASTLPGGTQYF.

This clonotype was seen at least ten times. V and J are TRBV24-1 and TRBJ2-3; 10 nucleotides align to TRBD2. Germline V gives CDR1 KGHDR, CDR2 SFDVKD. Germline trimming cut 2 bases from V and 2 bases from J; bases unmatched to any gene: 3. CDR3 length equals 16 residues. The CDR3 loop is CATSDSSGGITDTQYF. CDR3 DNA: TGTGCCACCAGTGATTCTAGCGGGGGAATCACAGATACGCAGTATTTT.

This clonotype has just a few counts. The V call is TRBV7-2, the J call TRBJ2-1; 11 nucleotides match TRBD2. CDR3 length equals 15 residues. In germline, CDR1 is SGHTA, CDR2 FQGNSA. V gave up 2 bases and J gave up 12 bases; unmatched junction bases: 9. In DNA, the CDR3 is TGTGCCAGCAGCTTATTTATGCTAGCGGGAGGAAGGCAGTTCTTC. Protein sequence: CASSLFMLAGGRQFF.

This clonotype was detected ten times or more. At one end, the junction sequence differs from germline, possibly due to a read error. The CDR3 sequence: CASSLGLEWDF. DNA of the CDR3: TGTGCCAGCAGTTTAGGATTAGAATGGGACTTC. The chain uses TRBV12-3 or TRBV12-4 and TRBJ2-7; the D is unclear. The CDR3 consists of 11 residues.

For this clonotype: Germline and junction disagree at one end, which may indicate a read error. The chain carries TRBV3-1 and TRBJ2-6, with 7 bases lining up with TRBD1. CDR1 is LGHDT and CDR2 is YNNKEL in the germline V gene (reference sequence). The CDR3 loop spans 15 amino acids. The CDR3 region is CARSRQGSGANVLTF. The CDR3 DNA follows: TGTGCCCGCAGTCGACAGGGCTCTGGGGCCAACGTCCTGACTTTC.

This chain uses TRBV19 with TRBJ1-2; D gene unclear. This CDR3 is built from 13 residues. The V gene lost 7 bases and the J gene lost 4 bases, with 13 bases spanning the gap. Per germline, CDR1 LNHDA and CDR2 SQIVND (reference sequence). CDR3 nucleotides: TGTGCCAGTACCTCATCTGGGCCCTATGGCTACACCTTC. Its translation is CASTSSGPYGYTF.

This clonotype was picked up one time. The chain joins TRBV30 to TRBJ1-1; TRBD1 matches at 9 bases. This CDR3 has 12 residues. V was clipped by 5 bases and J by 10 bases; unmatched bases: 8. Germline V gene data show CDR1 as GTSNPN and CDR2 as SVGIG (reference sequence). The CDR3 spells CAWGDRDLGAFF. The CDR3 DNA is TGTGCCTGGGGGGACAGGGATCTTGGAGCTTTCTTT.

Details on this clonotype: A clone one base away is much larger, so this may be a read error. The V and J genes are TRBV18 and TRBJ2-2; D possibly corresponds to TRBD2 (6 bases). Germline V CDR1 and CDR2: KGHSH, LQKENI. The CDR3 covers 15 residues. In DNA, the CDR3 is TGTGCCAGCTCCCCGGGACGGTCGAACACCGGGGGGCTGTTTTTT. It specifies CASSPGRSNTGGLFF.

V usage is TRBV3-1 and J usage is TRBJ2-5; TRBD1 aligns across 8 bases. The CDR3 is made up of 16 amino acids. Trimming at V came to 3 bases and at J to 2 bases, leaving 8 bases not matched to a gene. Germline V gene data show CDR1 as LGHDT and CDR2 as YNNKEL (reference sequence). For the CDR3, the DNA is TGTGCCAGCAGCCACCCCGGGACAGGCGATCAAGAGACCCAGTACTTC. It codes for CASSHPGTGDQETQYF.

This clonotype was recorded at least ten times. The rearrangement joins TRBV10-2 to TRBJ2-1; D uncertain. This CDR3 has 17 amino acids. Looked up from germline, CDR1 is WSHSY and CDR2 is SAAADI. Trimming removed 0 bases from V and 0 bases from J, with 12 bases in between. The CDR3 bases are TGCGCCAGCAGTGAGTCTCTCAGGTCTTCCTCCTACAATGAGCAGTTCTTC. As protein: CASSESLRSSSYNEQFF.

This clonotype was recorded at least ten times. The chain couples TRBV20-1 to TRBJ2-1; D is possibly TRBD2 (6 bases). From germline, CDR1 is DFQATT and CDR2 SNEGSKA (reference sequence). Trimming removed 6 bases from V and 0 bases from J, with 12 bases in between. The CDR3 loop spans 14 amino acids. CDR3 bases: TGCAGTGCCACCCAGCGGGTCTCCTACAATGAGCAGTTCTTC. Its translation is CSATQRVSYNEQFF.

This clonotype has only a few counts. The rearrangement joins TRBV18 to TRBJ2-7, with 8 nucleotides matching TRBD2. In germline, CDR1 is KGHSH, CDR2 LQKENI. CDR3 length: 16 residues. Losses at the gene ends were 2 bases for V and 0 bases for J; bases not matched to a gene: 6. The CDR3 loop is CASSPGTSPSSYEQYF. As DNA, the CDR3 is TGTGCCAGCTCACCAGGGACTAGTCCCTCCTCCTACGAGCAGTACTTC.

This clonotype was counted many times. The chain links TRBV7-8 to TRBJ1-5, with D hard to call. The CDR3 contains 12 residues. CDR1 SGHVS and CDR2 FQNEAQ come from the germline V gene. V lost 5 bases and J lost 4, with 6 bases in between. The CDR3 DNA reads as TGTGCCAGCAGCAGTGCAAATCAGCCCCAGCATTTT. Translated: CASSSANQPQHF.

The chain employs TRBV6-6 and TRBJ2-3, with 8 bases that match TRBD1. This CDR3 is 16 amino acids long. The germline gives CDR1 MNHNY, CDR2 SVGAGI (reference sequence). Trimming took 8 bases from V and 2 from J; bases not matched to a gene: 12. The CDR3 nucleotides are TGTGCCAGCGCACCCCAGGGGGCGACGCTCACAGATACGCAGTATTTT. Residues: CASAPQGATLTDTQYF.

This clonotype was seen repeatedly, ten times or more. This chain joins TRBV20-1 and TRBJ2-6; no clear D. Looked up from germline, CDR1 is DFQATT and CDR2 is SNEGSKA (reference sequence). This CDR3 has 13 residues. V was cut by 3 bases and J by 0 bases, with 3 bases left in between. CDR3 region: CSARSSGANVLTF. The CDR3, as DNA: TGCAGTGCTAGGAGCTCTGGGGCCAACGTCCTGACTTTC.

This clonotype came up many times. This chain joins TRBV10-1 and TRBJ2-7; D may be TRBD1 or TRBD2 (5 bases each). CDR1 and CDR2 (germline): WNHNN, SYGVQD (reference sequence). This CDR3 is 15 amino acids long. V lost 6 bases and J lost 2, with 17 bases in between. CDR3 coding DNA: TGCGCCAGCAGGCCGGCCGCCGGGGCCCCCTACGAGCAGTACTTC. As protein: CASRPAAGAPYEQYF.

This clonotype was detected only a few times. In nucleotides, the CDR3 is TGTGCCAGCTCACTCGGGACTAGCGGGTTTAGCTCCTACGAGCAGTACTTC. This codes for CASSLGTSGFSSYEQYF. The gene calls are TRBV18 and TRBJ2-7; TRBD2 matches 12 bases. Germline V gene sequence: CDR1 KGHSH, CDR2 LQKENI. The CDR3 contains 17 residues. Trimming removed 4 bases from V and 0 bases from J; junction bases left unmatched: 7.

The sample holds many counts of this clonotype. V and J are TRBV4-3 and TRBJ1-2, with D unresolved. Trimming took off 0 bases at V and 0 bases at J, with 8 bases between the two ends. The CDR3 runs to 15 residues. Germline V gene sequence: CDR1 LGHNA, CDR2 YSLEER. The DNA for the CDR3 is TGCGCCAGCAGCCAAGAGAGACAAGCTAACTATGGCTACACCTTC. Its translation is CASSQERQANYGYTF.

This clonotype appeared a few times. V is TRBV27 and J is TRBJ2-1, with 9 bases that match TRBD2. Trimming cost V 5 bases and J 6 bases; bases outside gene matches: 8. This CDR3 is built from 15 residues. The germline gives CDR1 MNHEY, CDR2 SMNVEV (reference sequence). The CDR3 DNA sequence: TGTGCCAGCAGTAAACCGGGACTAGCTCTCAATGAGCAGTTCTTC. Residues: CASSKPGLALNEQFF.

This clonotype was detected many times. The gene calls are TRBV1 and TRBJ1-5; the DNA was not compared with TRBD1, the D call given in the table. TRBV1 is termed a pseudogene. The CDR3 is 15 residues long. CDR3 nucleotides: TGCACCAGCAGCCAAGATTTTCAGGGCGGTCAGCCCCAGCATTTT. This gives the protein CTSSQDFQGGQPQHF.

This clonotype was seen a handful of times. This chain connects TRBV10-3 to TRBJ2-5; D is undetermined. Germline CDR1 reads ENHRY; CDR2 reads SYGVKD. The CDR3 has 12 residues. V lost 8 bases and J 2 bases, leaving 9 bases between the germline ends. This CDR3 reads CAIGKGQETQYF. CDR3 sequence (DNA): TGTGCCATCGGAAAGGGACAAGAGACCCAGTACTTC.

This clonotype appeared many times. The V call is TRBV18, the J call TRBJ2-7, with 9 positions matching TRBD1. CDR1 KGHSH and CDR2 LQKENI come from the germline V gene. The CDR3 is 15 amino acids. With 2 bases clipped from V and 5 bases from J, the junction kept 7 bases outside the gene matches. For the CDR3, the DNA is TGTGCCAGCTCACCATTCCGGACAGGGGAGGACGAGCAGTACTTC. It yields the protein CASSPFRTGEDEQYF.

This clonotype came up many times. The chain couples TRBV6-2 or TRBV6-3 to TRBJ2-5; 7 nucleotides line up with TRBD1. The junction had 8 bases not matched to a gene; V was cut back by 1 base and J by 3 bases. Germline CDR1 reads MNHEY; CDR2 reads SVGEGT. The CDR3 runs to 16 residues. The chain's CDR3 is CASSYFVWDSEETQYF. DNA of the CDR3: TGTGCCAGCAGTTACTTTGTCTGGGACAGCGAAGAGACCCAGTACTTC.

This clonotype has a count of ten or more. This chain joins TRBV3-1 and TRBJ2-1, with TRBD2 matching 10 bases. The V gene end was trimmed by 3 bases and the J gene end by 8 bases; junction bases not matched to a gene: 13. This CDR3 region has 17 residues. The V gene's germline CDR1 is LGHDT and CDR2 YNNKEL (reference sequence). CDR3 coding DNA: TGTGCCAGCAGCCAGAAGACTAGCGGGTCTTCTCGGGATGAGCAGTTCTTC. Its protein is CASSQKTSGSSRDEQFF.

This clonotype was observed a few times. For the CDR3, the DNA is TGTGCCTGGCGACAGGGGAGGTACGAGCAGTACTTC. Encoded protein: CAWRQGRYEQYF. The V call is TRBV30, the J call TRBJ2-7; 8 bases fit TRBD1. The CDR3 has 12 amino acids. The germline V gene encodes CDR1 GTSNPN and CDR2 SVGIG (reference sequence). J lost 4 bases, V lost 5 bases, and 4 bases had no gene match. Full variable domain (missing parts from reference TRBV30 and TRBJ2-7): SQTIHQWPATLVQPVGSPLSLECTVEGTSNPNLYWYRQAAGRGLQLLFYSVGIGQISSEVPQNLSASRPQDRQFILSSKKLLLSDSGFYLCAWRQGRYEQYFGPGTRLTVT.